This T cell receptor (beta chain) was sequenced in a study of T cells after yellow fever vaccination. One entry per CDR3 protein, called by TCRdb with MiXCR from the 5' RACE reads. The profile shows around 340,000 distinct CDR3 sequences, roughly an eighth of them singletons. The table lists this clonotype with a few counts. Sequencing was performed on CD4+ T cells sorted from PBMCs, taken 15 days after the yellow fever booster vaccination. This TCR came from a man between 18 and 29 years old who received the YFV17D yellow fever vaccine.

DNA for the CDR3: TGTGCCAGCAGCTTCCGCGGCGGGGGGAGTACGCAGTATTTT. Amino acid sequence: CASSFRGGGSTQYF. V and J are TRBV7-2 and TRBJ2-3; 8 nucleotides match TRBD2. Germline loops: CDR1 SGHTA, CDR2 FQGNSA. This CDR3 has 14 residues. V lost 3 bases and J lost 8; bases outside the gene matches: 7.